This T cell receptor beta chain is drawn from a study of a mutant IDH1 vaccine in newly diagnosed glioma. Study details: The sex distribution of treated patients was 62.5% male and roughly 38% female, with a mean age of around 40 years.

The sample's time point: baseline, week 1 (first vaccination visit). Regarding treatment: pre-vaccination baseline after standard-of-care therapy. Those who donated had recent WHO grade 3 or 4 IDH1-mutant, ATRX-lost astrocytomas. General study points: In approximately 93% of patients, immune responses induced by the vaccine occurred.

Libraries were prepared by immunoSEQ multiplex PCR; TCRdb keeps only in-frame clonotypes and omits some of them. In the table there are 65,000 to 70,000 clones, approximately 86% of which are singletons. To note about this clone: Its antigen is unknown.

This clonotype was sampled from a man aged 30-40 years with glioma. Source: PBMCs, taken from a glioma patient treated with radiotherapy, temozolomide or both.

CDR3: CASSYGSGSEKLFF. CDR3 DNA sequence: TGTGCCAGCAGTTACGGCAGTGGGAGTGAAAAACTGTTTTTT. V is TRBV6-5 and J is TRBJ1-4; unclear D gene. The CDR3 length is 14 residues. Trimming stripped 2 bases from V and 7 bases from J, with 11 bases between. The germline V gene encodes CDR1 MNHEY and CDR2 SVGAGI.